The 17 T cell receptor beta chains in this list originate from one sample, sequenced in a study of blood T cells in healthy people across ages. Through a sample-barcoded 5' primer and a J-beta primer mix, a second PCR was run for roughly 7 to 12 cycles. TCRdb fed the 5' RACE reads into MiXCR, producing one record per CDR3 protein. This sample has fewer than 2 million distinct CDR3 sequences, with about two fifths found just once. Sequences were obtained from blood. These receptors were collected from a human donor in good health.

This rearrangement joins TRBV7-2 to TRBJ1-1, with no clear D. Trimming left V 5 bases short and J 4 bases short, with 17 bases between. The CDR3 length is 15 residues. CDR1 SGHTA and CDR2 FQGNSA come from the germline V gene. The CDR3 DNA reads TGTGCCAGCAGCAACGTCTTTTCGGGGTCCACTGAAGCTTTCTTT. This codes for CASSNVFSGSTEAFF.

V and J are TRBV20-1 and TRBJ2-7; D not certain. CDR3 length equals 14 residues. V was pared by 5 bases and J by 1 base, with 15 bases between. Looked up from germline, CDR1 is DFQATT and CDR2 is SNEGSKA (reference sequence). In DNA form, the CDR3 reads TGCAGTGCTGAAGAGATGGGTTTTTCCTACGAGCAGTACTTC. Translating gives CSAEEMGFSYEQYF.

This clonotype was counted between two and nine times. The gene calls are TRBV11-2 and TRBJ1-2; no firm D call. V lost 5 bases to trimming and J lost 3 bases, with 13 bases between them. The CDR3 length is 14 residues. The V gene's germline CDR1 is SGHAT and CDR2 FQNNGV. CDR3 residues: CASSPNLGDYGYTF. As DNA, the CDR3 is TGTGCCAGCAGCCCTAACCTCGGGGACTATGGCTACACCTTC.

The table lists this clonotype with a few counts. The chain combines TRBV28 with TRBJ2-7, with D unclear. The CDR3 runs to 14 residues. CDR1 is MDHEN and CDR2 is SYDVKM in the germline V gene. With 5 bases removed from V and 5 bases from J, the gap between germline ends came to 16 bases. The CDR3 bases are TGTGCCAGCAGTCCCCCGGGCTACGTGGACGAGCAGTACTTC. Residues: CASSPPGYVDEQYF.

V and J are TRBV25-1 and TRBJ1-1; 8 bases fit TRBD1. The CDR3 covers 15 residues. Germline trimming cut 1 base from V and 3 bases from J; bases unmatched to any gene: 4. Germline lookup yields CDR1 MGHDK and CDR2 SYGVNS. CDR3 in DNA: TGTGCCAGCAGTGAATCCACAGGGGGGGACACTGAAGCTTTCTTT. Its translation: CASSESTGGDTEAFF.

The chain carries TRBV29-1 and TRBJ1-2; possibly TRBD1 for D (5 bases). V lost 8 bases, J lost 8 bases, and 24 bases lay in between. The CDR3 runs 14 residues. CDR1 and CDR2 (germline): SQVTM, ANQGSEA. Here the CDR3 reads CSFRGDANYGGYTF. CDR3 nucleotides: TGCAGCTTCCGGGGCGATGCTAACTATGGCGGCTACACCTTC.

Only one count was recorded for this clonotype. The chain has TRBV10-3 and TRBJ2-3; 10 bases map to TRBD2. Trimming took 6 bases from V and 5 from J; bases not matched to a gene: 8. The CDR3 sequence is 15 residues long. Per germline, CDR1 ENHRY and CDR2 SYGVKD. CDR3 nucleotide sequence: TGTGCCATCAGCAGCGGGGGGGCCGGCCAAGATACGCAGTATTTT. The encoded protein is CAISSGGAGQDTQYF.

The count of this clonotype is one. The chain joins TRBV20-1 to TRBJ2-1; no definite D call. V was shortened by 3 bases and J by 5 bases, with 20 bases between the two germline ends. The V gene's germline CDR1 is DFQATT and CDR2 SNEGSKA (reference sequence). The CDR3 runs to 16 residues. The CDR3 sequence is CSARGFGQSQNNEQFF. As DNA, the CDR3 is TGCAGTGCTAGGGGTTTCGGGCAGTCCCAAAACAATGAGCAGTTCTTC.

The chain couples TRBV3-1 to TRBJ2-5, with 9 positions matching TRBD2. CDR3 length: 17 amino acids. CDR1 is LGHDT, CDR2 YNNKEL, per germline (reference sequence). Trimming removed 4 bases from V and 1 base from J; junction bases left unmatched: 10. The CDR3 region has the DNA TGTGCCAGCAGCCCCTGGGGTAGCGGGGGTACCCAAGAGACCCAGTACTTC. It encodes CASSPWGSGGTQETQYF.

The V gene is TRBV20-1, the J gene TRBJ1-1; D possibly corresponds to TRBD1 (5 bases). The CDR3 extends over 14 amino acids. Trimming stripped 6 bases from V and 1 base from J, with 15 bases between. In germline, CDR1 is DFQATT, CDR2 SNEGSKA (reference sequence). The CDR3 nucleotides are TGCAGTGCAAGGCAGGGAGAGAGGAACACTGAAGCTTTCTTT. As protein: CSARQGERNTEAFF.

A few counts support this clonotype. The chain uses TRBV6-2 or TRBV6-3 and TRBJ2-7, with 8 nucleotides matching TRBD1. Germline assignment: CDR1 MNHEY and CDR2 SVGEGT. There are 12 residues in the CDR3. J gave up 3 bases and V 8 bases, and 3 bases lay outside the gene matches. The CDR3 bases are TGTGCCAGCGACAGGGGCCTCTACGAGCAGTACTTC. Its protein product is CASDRGLYEQYF.

The chain has TRBV4-1 and TRBJ2-1; 12 bases fit TRBD2. The CDR3 is 16 residues long. Germline CDR1 is MGHRA and CDR2 is YSYEKL. V was clipped by 0 bases and J by 10 bases; unmatched bases: 7. The CDR3 reads CASSQEPSGGAGEQFF. Here the CDR3 DNA reads TGCGCCAGCAGCCAAGAGCCTAGCGGGGGGGCCGGGGAGCAGTTCTTC.

The table lists this clonotype with a few counts. This sequence joins TRBV20-1 and TRBJ2-6; D call uncertain. The germline V gene has CDR1 DFQATT and CDR2 SNEGSKA (reference sequence). The CDR3 runs 15 residues. V lost 0 bases to trimming and J lost 6 bases, with 12 bases between them. CDR3 DNA: TGCAGTGCTAGAGATCCAAGGGTAGCGGCCAACGTCCTGACTTTC. This gives the protein CSARDPRVAANVLTF.

The chain has TRBV20-1 and TRBJ1-2; D possibly corresponds to TRBD1 (6 bases). This CDR3 has 14 amino acids. Germline V gives CDR1 DFQATT, CDR2 SNEGSKA (reference sequence). The ends were cut back, 5 bases at V and 0 bases at J, with 13 bases in the middle. The CDR3, as DNA: TGCAGTGCTGGCGGACAGCTAGCTAACTATGGCTACACCTTC. This translates into CSAGGQLANYGYTF.

This clonotype was seen more than once but under ten times. The V and J genes are TRBV28 and TRBJ1-2, with TRBD1 identical over 8 bases. V shed 5 bases and J 2 bases; nucleotides not matched to a gene: 4. The CDR3 contains 14 residues. Germline-derived CDR1 and CDR2 are MDHEN and SYDVKM. CDR3 in DNA: TGTGCCAGCAGTGGACAGGGAGGGAACTATGGCTACACCTTC. Protein: CASSGQGGNYGYTF.

This chain uses TRBV4-1 with TRBJ2-7, with unresolved D. V was clipped by 0 bases and J by 3 bases, with 9 bases between them. Per the germline V gene, CDR1 is MGHRA and CDR2 is YSYEKL. The CDR3 is 14 amino acids. For the CDR3, the DNA is TGCGCCAGCAGCCAAGACTGGGCCTACTACGAGCAGTACTTC. Translated: CASSQDWAYYEQYF.

The chain has TRBV5-6 and TRBJ2-7, with a weak D call TRBD1 (6 bases). The V gene lost 4 bases and the J gene lost 0 bases, with 17 bases spanning the gap. The CDR3 is made up of 16 amino acids. Germline V CDR1 and CDR2: SGHDT, YYEEEE. The CDR3 region has the DNA TGTGCCAGCAGCCCGGGACACCGTCGCCGCTCCTACGAGCAGTACTTC. Translation gives CASSPGHRRRSYEQYF.